Following are 28 T cell receptor beta chains from one sample sequenced in a study of cytomegalovirus exposure and HLA in healthy donors. 60 Vbeta and 13 Jbeta primers were used in PCR. TCRdb's copy holds only in-frame clones and misses some; the assay was immunoSEQ multiplex PCR. The repertoire holds over 200,000 clones, about 80% seen once, with less than 2% in the top ten. Sequencing was carried out using PBMCs. These receptors all stem from a male donor in good health and CMV-seronegative.

J is TRBJ1-2 and V is TRBV28; D is ambiguous. The CDR3 totals 11 residues. Per the germline V gene, CDR1 is MDHEN and CDR2 is SYDVKM. DNA of the CDR3: TGTGGAACCGGGAATAACTATGGCTACACCTTC. This codes for CGTGNNYGYTF.

This clone was seen just once. The chain combines TRBV28 with TRBJ2-7; a weak D match, TRBD1 (6 bases). The CDR3 contains 12 residues. V lost 3 bases and J lost 10, with 13 bases in between. Germline V gene data show CDR1 as MDHEN and CDR2 as SYDVKM. The CDR3 coding sequence is TGTGCCAGCAGTTTTACACAGGGTATACAGTACTTC. Residues: CASSFTQGIQYF. The full variable domain, completed using reference TRBV28 and TRBJ2-7, is DVKVTQSSRYLVKRTGEKVFLECVQDMDHENMFWYRQDPGLGLRLIYFSYDVKMKEKGDIPEGYSVSREKKERFSLILESASTNQTSMYLCASSFTQGIQYFGPGTRLTVT.

The V and J genes are TRBV7-6 and TRBJ2-7, with no clear D. Germline CDR1 SGHVS, CDR2 FNYEAQ. The CDR3 is 15 amino acids. Trimming shortened V by 1 base and J by 1 base, and 11 bases separated the two germline ends. CDR3 nucleotides: TGTGCCAGCAGCTTAGTTAGAGGAAAGTCCTACGAGCAGTACTTC. Protein product: CASSLVRGKSYEQYF.

The CDR3 spells CASSHQGQGSYEQYF. The CDR3 region has the DNA TGTGCCAGCAGCCACCAGGGACAGGGGTCGTACGAGCAGTACTTC. This chain links TRBV7-2 with TRBJ2-7; 10 bases agree with TRBD1. This CDR3 region has 15 residues. From germline, CDR1 is SGHTA and CDR2 FQGNSA. The trim removed 5 bases at V and 4 bases at J, leaving 8 bases unmatched.

The V call is TRBV5-1, the J call TRBJ2-2, with 7 bases lining up with TRBD2. Germline assignment: CDR1 SGHRS and CDR2 YFSETQ. This CDR3 spans 14 amino acids. Trimming removed 2 bases from V and 4 bases from J; junction bases left unmatched: 2. In DNA form, the CDR3 reads TGCGCCAGCAGCTTCGGGGGGAGCACCGGGGAGCTGTTTTTT. This gives the protein CASSFGGSTGELFF.

The rearrangement links TRBV5-1 to TRBJ2-2; D is possibly TRBD1 (6 bases). CDR1 and CDR2 from the germline V gene are SGHRS and YFSETQ. V was clipped by 4 bases and J by 2 bases, with 12 bases between them. The CDR3 consists of 15 residues. In DNA form, the CDR3 reads TGCGCCAGCAGCCACGGACAGCTTAACACCGGGGAGCTGTTTTTT. Protein product: CASSHGQLNTGELFF.

V gene TRBV7-2 combines with J gene TRBJ2-1, with 9 bases that match TRBD2. This CDR3 spans 15 amino acids. J lost 4 bases, V lost 1 base, and 2 bases had no gene match. Per the germline V gene, CDR1 is SGHTA and CDR2 is FQGNSA. The CDR3 spells CASSLVSGGYNEQFF. In DNA form, the CDR3 reads TGTGCCAGCAGCTTAGTTAGCGGGGGATACAATGAGCAGTTCTTC.

As DNA, the CDR3 is TGTGCCAGCATGCCGGGAGCCTCTGGAAACACCATATATTTT. Translation: CASMPGASGNTIYF. The chain combines TRBV28 with TRBJ1-3; D unclear. The V gene's germline CDR1 is MDHEN and CDR2 SYDVKM. V gave up 7 bases and J gave up 0 bases, with 10 bases separating them. The CDR3 extends over 14 amino acids.

The CDR3 spells CASSFARGIDYGYTF. In nucleotides, the CDR3 is TGTGCCAGCAGTTTCGCCAGGGGGATAGACTATGGCTACACCTTC. The rearrangement links TRBV27 to TRBJ1-2, with 7 nucleotides matching TRBD1. In germline, CDR1 is MNHEY, CDR2 SMNVEV (reference sequence). V lost 3 bases to trimming and J lost 3 bases; unmatched junction nucleotides: 7. The CDR3 runs 15 residues.

This clone occurred a few times. CDR3 region: CAILRDIGETQYF. The DNA of the CDR3 is TGTGCCATCCTCCGGGACATTGGGGAGACCCAGTACTTC. The chain uses TRBV2 and TRBJ2-5; D is possibly TRBD1 (6 bases). The germline CDR1 and CDR2 sequences are SNHLY and FYNNEI. CDR3 length: 13 residues. The germline V and J ends were trimmed by 10 bases and 5 bases, with 17 bases remaining between them.

This clone was detected only a few times. As DNA, the CDR3 is TGTGCCACCAGCAACCCCGGGACAGGGGGCCCATATACGCAGTATTTT. This gives the protein CATSNPGTGGPYTQYF. This chain links TRBV15 with TRBJ2-3, with TRBD1 matching 12 bases. Germline CDR1 LNHNV, CDR2 YYDKDF (reference sequence). With V trimmed by 4 bases and J by 7 bases, 9 bases remained unmatched. The CDR3 contains 16 residues.

The chain has TRBV30 and TRBJ1-3; 7 bases line up with TRBD1. The CDR3 loop spans 14 amino acids. After removal of 5 bases from V and 0 bases from J, the junction contained 4 bases not matched to a gene. The germline gives CDR1 GTSNPN, CDR2 SVGIG (reference sequence). CDR3 amino acids: CAWLGQNSGNTIYF. CDR3 DNA: TGTGCCTGGCTGGGACAGAACTCTGGAAACACCATATATTTT.

The chain combines TRBV5-1 with TRBJ2-7, with D unresolved. Trimming took off 0 bases at V and 0 bases at J, with 7 bases between the two ends. This CDR3 contains 14 residues. Germline values: CDR1 SGHRS, CDR2 YFSETQ. In DNA, the CDR3 is TGCGCCAGCAGCTTGGAACATGTCTCCTACGAGCAGTACTTC. It yields the protein CASSLEHVSYEQYF. Full variable domain (remainder filled in from reference TRBV5-1 and TRBJ2-7): KAGVTQTPRYLIKTRGQQVTLSCSPISGHRSVSWYQQTPGQGLQFLFEYFSETQRNKGNFPGRFSGRQFSNSRSEMNVSTLELGDSALYLCASSLEHVSYEQYFGPGTRLTVT.

The chain links TRBV15 to TRBJ2-3; D is possibly TRBD1 (5 bases). V was pared by 5 bases and J by 6 bases, with 9 bases between. The length of the CDR3 is 12 residues. The V gene's germline CDR1 is LNHNV and CDR2 YYDKDF (reference sequence). The CDR3 loop reads CATSGYRDTQYF. CDR3 sequence (DNA): TGTGCCACCAGCGGATACAGGGATACGCAGTATTTT.

This chain connects TRBV7-2 to TRBJ2-4, with 9 bases that match TRBD1. From germline, CDR1 is SGHTA and CDR2 FQGNSA. Unmatched junction bases numbered 10, after V lost 0 bases and J lost 7 bases. The CDR3 spans 17 residues. The CDR3 here is CASSLAGQGMFGNIQYF. DNA of the CDR3: TGTGCCAGCAGCTTAGCGGGACAGGGTATGTTTGGGAACATTCAGTACTTC.

This rearrangement joins TRBV7-2 to TRBJ2-2, with TRBD2 matching 12 bases. The CDR3 length is 15 residues. J was trimmed by 7 bases and V by 4 bases; bases with no gene match: 4. Germline assignment: CDR1 SGHTA and CDR2 FQGNSA. The CDR3 loop reads CASSSRLAGVGELFF. The CDR3 DNA reads TGTGCCAGCAGCTCCCGACTAGCGGGGGTCGGGGAGCTGTTTTTT.

This rearrangement joins TRBV7-2 to TRBJ1-2; TRBD1 matches 7 bases. This CDR3 comprises 16 residues. The J segment lost 7 bases and the V segment lost 4 bases, leaving 15 bases of the junction unmatched. Per germline, CDR1 SGHTA and CDR2 FQGNSA. CDR3 sequence: CASSSANRGRVSGYTF. The CDR3 DNA follows: TGTGCCAGCAGCTCCGCCAACAGGGGCAGAGTATCTGGCTACACCTTC.

The genes are TRBV13 and TRBJ2-7, with D perhaps matching TRBD1 (6 bases). The germline gives CDR1 PRHDT, CDR2 FYEKMQ (reference sequence). The CDR3 extends over 12 amino acids. V was pared by 0 bases and J by 12 bases, with 12 bases between. The DNA of the CDR3 is TGTGCCAGCAGCTTAGGCCTCGACAGGCCGTACTTC. Translating gives CASSLGLDRPYF.

The CDR3 region has the DNA TGCGCCAGCAGCCTGACAGGGGGACGGGAAAAACTGTTTTTT. Translation gives CASSLTGGREKLFF. J is TRBJ1-4 and V is TRBV5-1; 9 nucleotides match TRBD1. Germline CDR1 reads SGHRS; CDR2 reads YFSETQ. With V trimmed by 4 bases and J by 8 bases, 6 bases remained unmatched. The CDR3 sequence is 14 residues long.

V usage is TRBV4-1 and J usage is TRBJ2-3, with D possibly being TRBD2 (5 bases). The ends were cut back, 3 bases at V and 1 base at J, with 11 bases in the middle. The germline V gene encodes CDR1 MGHRA and CDR2 YSYEKL. The CDR3 extends over 15 amino acids. The CDR3 here is CASSQGQLGTDTQYF. CDR3 sequence (DNA): TGCGCCAGCAGCCAGGGCCAACTAGGCACAGATACGCAGTATTTT.

J is TRBJ2-1 and V is TRBV11-2, with 8 bases aligning to TRBD2. The CDR3 is 15 amino acids. V shed 5 bases, J shed 5 bases, and the junction held 8 bases outside the gene matches. Germline V gene lookup returns CDR1 SGHAT and CDR2 FQNNGV. CDR3 protein: CASSKNGGGHNEQFF. For the CDR3, the DNA is TGTGCCAGCAGCAAAAACGGCGGGGGGCACAATGAGCAGTTCTTC.

This chain joins TRBV6-1 and TRBJ1-6; D not certain. CDR3 size: 14 residues. With 1 base removed from V and 7 bases from J, the gap between germline ends came to 8 bases. Germline V lookup: CDR1 MNHNS, CDR2 SASEGT. CDR3 sequence (DNA): TGTGCCAGCAGTGAAGGGTACGAGAATTCACCCCTCCACTTT. Its protein is CASSEGYENSPLHF.

This clone has just a few counts. V gene TRBV28 combines with J gene TRBJ1-5, with 11 bases that match TRBD1. The CDR3 is 15 residues long. CDR1 and CDR2 from the germline V gene are MDHEN and SYDVKM. V shed 3 bases and J 5 bases; nucleotides not matched to a gene: 3. CDR3 sequence: CASSFRTGGYQPQHF. Here the CDR3 DNA reads TGTGCCAGCAGTTTCCGGACAGGGGGCTATCAGCCCCAGCATTTT.

The chain uses TRBV10-1 and TRBJ2-3; 7 bases map to TRBD2. Germline CDR1 and CDR2: WNHNN and SYGVQD (reference sequence). The CDR3 is 17 amino acids. Trimming removed 2 bases from V and 0 bases from J; junction bases left unmatched: 8. CDR3 coding DNA: TGCGCCAGCAGTGAGCCCGGGGGGACCTCTAGCACAGATACGCAGTATTTT. Translated, it gives CASSEPGGTSSTDTQYF.

The chain links TRBV5-4 to TRBJ2-7, with 9 bases aligning to TRBD1. V lost 2 bases and J lost 0; bases outside the gene matches: 3. The CDR3 consists of 15 residues. Germline V gives CDR1 SGHNT, CDR2 YYREEE (reference sequence). The CDR3 is CASSFPGQGSYEQYF. CDR3 in DNA: TGTGCCAGCAGCTTTCCGGGACAGGGCTCCTACGAGCAGTACTTC.

This clone was seen only once. The gene calls are TRBV27 and TRBJ2-7; 8 bases are shared with TRBD1. Germline V gene lookup returns CDR1 MNHEY and CDR2 SMNVEV (reference sequence). V dropped 3 bases and J dropped 5; count of bases not matched to a gene: 6. The CDR3 sequence is 14 residues long. The CDR3 protein is CASSLRQGAHEQYF. The CDR3 region has the DNA TGTGCCAGCAGTTTGCGGCAGGGGGCCCACGAGCAGTACTTC.

This clone occurred once. In DNA, the CDR3 is TGTGCCAGCAGCGACCCAGCGGGAGGGTTGGACGAGCAGTACTTC. It yields the protein CASSDPAGGLDEQYF. The gene calls are TRBV7-3 and TRBJ2-7; 10 nucleotides agree with TRBD2. V was clipped by 5 bases and J by 5 bases; unmatched bases: 9. This CDR3 has 15 amino acids. CDR1 is SGHTA and CDR2 is FQGTGA in the germline V gene. Filled out from reference TRBV7-3 and TRBJ2-7, the complete variable domain reads GAGVSQTPSNKVTEKGKYVELRCDPISGHTALYWYRQSLGQGPEFLIYFQGTGAADDSGLPNDRFFAVRPEGSVSTLKIQRTERGDSAVYLCASSDPAGGLDEQYFGPGTRLTVT.

The J gene is TRBJ1-6, the V gene TRBV9; unclear D gene. Germline V gives CDR1 SGDLS, CDR2 YYNGEE. The CDR3 is 16 residues long. Trimming shortened V by 0 bases and J by 8 bases, and 15 bases separated the two germline ends. CDR3: CASSVASGLHDSPLHF. The CDR3 nucleotides read TGTGCCAGCAGCGTAGCTAGTGGACTTCACGATTCACCCCTCCACTTT.